The sequence of this T cell receptor (beta chain) was determined in a study of blood T cell repertoires in COVID-19. Measured with immunoSEQ multiplex PCR; TCRdb has only the in-frame clones, and not every one. The sample consists of roughly 140,000 clones, about 88% of them appearing once. This clone showed up just a few times. Two negative PCRs, clearance, or symptom resolution characterized the recovered Cohort 3 donors. CDR3 length: 14 residues. The chain has TRBV21-1 and TRBJ1-4; TRBD1 is taken as the D call from the table, unchecked against the DNA. TRBV21-1 represents a pseudogene. The clonotype comes from a man in his fifties who had recovered from COVID-19. Input material: PBMCs or T cells enriched from blood (not recorded which). The CDR3 DNA sequence: TGTGCCAGCTTTGGGGCCAGGGTAGATGAAAAACTGTTTTTT. Residues: CASFGARVDEKLFF.